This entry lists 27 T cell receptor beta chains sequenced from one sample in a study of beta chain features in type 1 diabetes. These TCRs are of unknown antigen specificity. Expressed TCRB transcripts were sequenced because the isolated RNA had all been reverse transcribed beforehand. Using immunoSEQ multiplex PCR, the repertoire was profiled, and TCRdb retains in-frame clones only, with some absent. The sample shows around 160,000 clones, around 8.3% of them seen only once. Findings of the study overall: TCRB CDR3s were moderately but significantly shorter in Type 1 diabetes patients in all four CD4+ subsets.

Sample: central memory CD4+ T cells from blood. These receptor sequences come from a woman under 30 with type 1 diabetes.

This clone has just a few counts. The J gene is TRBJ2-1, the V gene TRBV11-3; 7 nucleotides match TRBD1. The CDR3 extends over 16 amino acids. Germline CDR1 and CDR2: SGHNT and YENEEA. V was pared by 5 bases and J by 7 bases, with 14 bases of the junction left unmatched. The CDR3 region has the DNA TGTGCCAGCAGCCTTCTTGGGCAGGGGGTGGCGAATGAGCAGTTCTTC. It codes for CASSLLGQGVANEQFF.

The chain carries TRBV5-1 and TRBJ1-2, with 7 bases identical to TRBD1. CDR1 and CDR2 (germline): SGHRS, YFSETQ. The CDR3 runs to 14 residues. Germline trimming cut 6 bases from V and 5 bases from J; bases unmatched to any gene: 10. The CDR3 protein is CASTVTGSGYGYTF. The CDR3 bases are TGCGCCAGCACCGTGACAGGGTCGGGATATGGCTACACCTTC.

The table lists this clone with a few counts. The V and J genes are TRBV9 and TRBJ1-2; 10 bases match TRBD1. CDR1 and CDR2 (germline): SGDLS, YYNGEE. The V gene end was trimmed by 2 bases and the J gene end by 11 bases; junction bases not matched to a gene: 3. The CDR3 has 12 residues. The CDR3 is CASSVGQGIYTF. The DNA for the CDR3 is TGTGCCAGCAGCGTGGGACAGGGGATATACACCTTC.

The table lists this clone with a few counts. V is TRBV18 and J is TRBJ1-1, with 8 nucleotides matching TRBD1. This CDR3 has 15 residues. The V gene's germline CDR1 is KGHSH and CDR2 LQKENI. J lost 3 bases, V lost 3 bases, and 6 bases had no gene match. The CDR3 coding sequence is TGTGCCAGCTCACCTTTTGACAGGGGAGACACTGAAGCTTTCTTT. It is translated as CASSPFDRGDTEAFF.

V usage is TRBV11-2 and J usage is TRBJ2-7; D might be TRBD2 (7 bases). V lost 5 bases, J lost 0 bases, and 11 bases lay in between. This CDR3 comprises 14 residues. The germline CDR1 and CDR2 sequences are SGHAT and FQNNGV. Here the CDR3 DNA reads TGTGCCAGCAGCCCCCGGGGGGCCTCCTACGAGCAGTACTTC. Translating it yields CASSPRGASYEQYF.

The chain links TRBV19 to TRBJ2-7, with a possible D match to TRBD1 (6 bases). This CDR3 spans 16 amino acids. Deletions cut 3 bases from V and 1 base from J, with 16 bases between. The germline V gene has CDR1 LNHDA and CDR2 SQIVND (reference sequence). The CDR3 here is CASSILLTDRSYEQYF. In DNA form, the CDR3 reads TGTGCCAGTAGTATTCTGTTGACAGACAGGTCCTACGAGCAGTACTTC.

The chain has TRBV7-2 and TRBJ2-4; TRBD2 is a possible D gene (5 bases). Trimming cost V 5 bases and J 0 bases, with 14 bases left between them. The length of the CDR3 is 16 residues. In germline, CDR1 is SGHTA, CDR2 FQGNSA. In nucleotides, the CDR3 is TGTGCCAGCAGCCCCATTGCGGGTCTAGCCAAAAACATTCAGTACTTC. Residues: CASSPIAGLAKNIQYF.

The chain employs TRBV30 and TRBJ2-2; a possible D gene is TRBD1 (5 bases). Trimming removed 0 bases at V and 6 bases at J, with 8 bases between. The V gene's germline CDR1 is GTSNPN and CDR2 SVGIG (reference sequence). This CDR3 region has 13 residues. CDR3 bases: TGTGCCTGGAGTGTACAAGGGGCCGGGGAGCTGTTTTTT. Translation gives CAWSVQGAGELFF.

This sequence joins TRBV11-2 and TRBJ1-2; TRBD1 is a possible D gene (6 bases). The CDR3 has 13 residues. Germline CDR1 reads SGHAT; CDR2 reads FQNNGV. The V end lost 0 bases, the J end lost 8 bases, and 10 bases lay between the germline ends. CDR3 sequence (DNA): TGTGCCAGCAGCTTAGATCAGGGGCGAGGCTACACCTTC. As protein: CASSLDQGRGYTF.

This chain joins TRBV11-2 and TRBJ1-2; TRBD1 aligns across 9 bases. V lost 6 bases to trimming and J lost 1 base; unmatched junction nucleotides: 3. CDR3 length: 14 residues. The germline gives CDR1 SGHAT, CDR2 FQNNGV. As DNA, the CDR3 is TGTGCCAGCAGATCGGACAGGGGTAACTATGGCTACACCTTC. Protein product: CASRSDRGNYGYTF.

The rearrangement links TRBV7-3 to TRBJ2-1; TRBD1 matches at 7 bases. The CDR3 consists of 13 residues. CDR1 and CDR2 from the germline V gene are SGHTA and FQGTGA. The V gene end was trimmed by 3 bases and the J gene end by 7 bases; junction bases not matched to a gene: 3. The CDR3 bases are TGTGCCAGCAGCTTTGGGACAGCTAATGAGCAGTTCTTC. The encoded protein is CASSFGTANEQFF.

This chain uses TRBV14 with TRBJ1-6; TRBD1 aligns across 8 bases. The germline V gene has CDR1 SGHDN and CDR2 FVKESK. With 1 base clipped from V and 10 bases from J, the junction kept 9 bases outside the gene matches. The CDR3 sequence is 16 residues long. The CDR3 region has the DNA TGTGCCAGCAGCCAAGGACCAACAGGGGGTAGATCACCCCTCCACTTT. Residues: CASSQGPTGGRSPLHF.

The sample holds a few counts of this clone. The CDR3, as DNA: TGTGCCTGGAGTTTCGACTTTAATGAGCAGTTCTTC. It translates to CAWSFDFNEQFF. The chain is built from TRBV30 and TRBJ2-1; D unclear. The V end was cut by 2 bases, the J end by 7 bases, with 9 bases between. CDR1 is GTSNPN, CDR2 SVGIG, per germline (reference sequence). This CDR3 comprises 12 residues.

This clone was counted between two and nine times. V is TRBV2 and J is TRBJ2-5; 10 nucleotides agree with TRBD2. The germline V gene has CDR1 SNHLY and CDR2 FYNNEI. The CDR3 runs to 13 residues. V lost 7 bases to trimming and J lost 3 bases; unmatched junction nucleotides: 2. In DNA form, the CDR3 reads TGTGCCAGCATGCTAGCGGGGGAAGAGACCCAGTACTTC. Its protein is CASMLAGEETQYF.

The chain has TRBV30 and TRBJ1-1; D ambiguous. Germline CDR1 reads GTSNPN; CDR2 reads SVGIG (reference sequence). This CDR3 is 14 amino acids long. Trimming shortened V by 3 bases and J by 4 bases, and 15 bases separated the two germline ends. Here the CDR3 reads CAWSPSSGFTEAFF. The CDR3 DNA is TGTGCCTGGAGCCCCTCGTCAGGTTTCACTGAAGCTTTCTTT. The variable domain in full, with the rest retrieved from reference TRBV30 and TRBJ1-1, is SQTIHQWPATLVQPVGSPLSLECTVEGTSNPNLYWYRQAAGRGLQLLFYSVGIGQISSEVPQNLSASRPQDRQFILSSKKLLLSDSGFYLCAWSPSSGFTEAFFGQGTRLTVV.

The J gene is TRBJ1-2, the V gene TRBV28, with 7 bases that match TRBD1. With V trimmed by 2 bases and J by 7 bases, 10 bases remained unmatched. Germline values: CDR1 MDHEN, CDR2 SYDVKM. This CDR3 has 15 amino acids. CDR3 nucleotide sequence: TGTGCCAGCAGTTTAGCCATATCAGGGGACAGTGGCTACACCTTC. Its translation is CASSLAISGDSGYTF.

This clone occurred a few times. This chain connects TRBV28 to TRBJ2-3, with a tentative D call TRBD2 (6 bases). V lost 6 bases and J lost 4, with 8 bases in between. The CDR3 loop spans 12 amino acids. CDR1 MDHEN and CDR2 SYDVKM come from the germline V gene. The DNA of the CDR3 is TGTGCCAGCAGGGCGGGATCAGATACGCAGTATTTT. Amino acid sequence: CASRAGSDTQYF.

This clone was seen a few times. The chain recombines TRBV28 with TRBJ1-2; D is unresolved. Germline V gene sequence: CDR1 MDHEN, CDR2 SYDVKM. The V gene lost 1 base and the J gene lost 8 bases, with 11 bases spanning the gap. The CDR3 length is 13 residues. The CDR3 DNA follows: TGTGCCAGCAGTTTATACAGTTTGGGCGGCTACACCTTC. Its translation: CASSLYSLGGYTF.

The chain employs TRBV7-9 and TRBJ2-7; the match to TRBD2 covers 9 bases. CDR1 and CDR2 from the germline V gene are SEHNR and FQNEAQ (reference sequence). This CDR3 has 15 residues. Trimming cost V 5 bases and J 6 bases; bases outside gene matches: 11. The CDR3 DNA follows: TGTGCCAGCAGCCCCCCCGGCGGGAGGGAAGGCGAGCAGTACTTC. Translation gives CASSPPGGREGEQYF.

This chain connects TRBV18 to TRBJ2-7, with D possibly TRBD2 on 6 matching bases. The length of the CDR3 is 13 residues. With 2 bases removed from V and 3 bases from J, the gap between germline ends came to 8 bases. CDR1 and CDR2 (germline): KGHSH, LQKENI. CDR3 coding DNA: TGTGCCAGCTCACCAAATAGCGGCTACGAGCAGTACTTC. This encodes CASSPNSGYEQYF.

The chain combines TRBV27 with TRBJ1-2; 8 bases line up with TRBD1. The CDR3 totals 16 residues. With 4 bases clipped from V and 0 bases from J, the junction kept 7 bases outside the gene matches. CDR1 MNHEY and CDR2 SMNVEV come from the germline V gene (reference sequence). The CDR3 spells CASSSGQGLANYGYTF. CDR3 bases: TGTGCCAGCAGTTCAGGACAGGGTTTGGCTAACTATGGCTACACCTTC.

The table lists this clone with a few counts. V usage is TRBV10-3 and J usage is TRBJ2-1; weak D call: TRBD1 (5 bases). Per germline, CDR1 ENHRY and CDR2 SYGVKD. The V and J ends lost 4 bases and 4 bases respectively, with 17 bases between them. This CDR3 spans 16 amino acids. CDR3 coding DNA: TGTGCCATCAGTGTAAAAGGGGCGAAGGGTTACAATGAGCAGTTCTTC. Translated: CAISVKGAKGYNEQFF.

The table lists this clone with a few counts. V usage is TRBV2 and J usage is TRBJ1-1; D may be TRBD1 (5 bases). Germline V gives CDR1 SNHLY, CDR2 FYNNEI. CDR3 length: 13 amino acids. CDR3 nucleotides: TGTGCAGGCCACACGGGGGGAAGGACTGAAGCTTTCTTT. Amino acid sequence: CAGHTGGRTEAFF. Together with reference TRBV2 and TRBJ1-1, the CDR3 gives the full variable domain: EPEVTQTPSHQVTQMGQEVILRCVPISNHLYFYWYRQILGQKVEFLVSFYNNEISEKSEIFDDQFSVERPDGSNFTLKIRSTKLEDSAMYFCAGHTGGRTEAFFGQGTRLTVV.

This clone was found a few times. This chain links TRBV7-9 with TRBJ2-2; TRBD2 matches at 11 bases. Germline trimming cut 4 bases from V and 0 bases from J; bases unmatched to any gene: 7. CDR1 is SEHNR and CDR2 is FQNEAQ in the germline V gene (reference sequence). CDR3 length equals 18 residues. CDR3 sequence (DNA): TGTGCCAGCAGCTCCATCTCGGGACTAGCGGCGAACACCGGGGAGCTGTTTTTT. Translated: CASSSISGLAANTGELFF. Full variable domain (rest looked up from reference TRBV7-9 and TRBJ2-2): DTGVSQNPRHKITKRGQNVTFRCDPISEHNRLYWYRQTLGQGPEFLTYFQNEAQLEKSRLLSDRFSAERPKGSFSTLEIQRTEQGDSAMYLCASSSISGLAANTGELFFGEGSRLTVL.

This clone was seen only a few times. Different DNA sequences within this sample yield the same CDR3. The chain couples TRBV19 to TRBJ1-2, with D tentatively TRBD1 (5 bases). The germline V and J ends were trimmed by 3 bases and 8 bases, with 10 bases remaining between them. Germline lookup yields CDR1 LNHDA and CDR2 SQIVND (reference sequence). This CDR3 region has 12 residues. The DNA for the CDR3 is TGTGCCAGTAGTATTGCGGAGGGGGGCTACACCTTC. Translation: CASSIAEGGYTF. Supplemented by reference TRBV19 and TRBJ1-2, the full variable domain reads DGGITQSPKYLFRKEGQNVTLSCEQNLNHDAMYWYRQDPGQGLRLIYYSQIVNDFQKGDIAEGYSVSREKKESFPLTVTSAQKNPTAFYLCASSIAEGGYTFGSGTRLTVV.

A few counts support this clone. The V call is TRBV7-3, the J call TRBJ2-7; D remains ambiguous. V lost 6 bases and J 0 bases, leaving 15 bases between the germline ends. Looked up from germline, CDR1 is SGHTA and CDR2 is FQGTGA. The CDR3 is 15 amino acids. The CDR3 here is CASSSIRRSSYEQYF. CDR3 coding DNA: TGTGCCAGCAGTTCAATCCGTAGGAGCTCCTACGAGCAGTACTTC. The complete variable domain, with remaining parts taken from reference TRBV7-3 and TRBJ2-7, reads GAGVSQTPSNKVTEKGKYVELRCDPISGHTALYWYRQSLGQGPEFLIYFQGTGAADDSGLPNDRFFAVRPEGSVSTLKIQRTERGDSAVYLCASSSIRRSSYEQYFGPGTRLTVT.

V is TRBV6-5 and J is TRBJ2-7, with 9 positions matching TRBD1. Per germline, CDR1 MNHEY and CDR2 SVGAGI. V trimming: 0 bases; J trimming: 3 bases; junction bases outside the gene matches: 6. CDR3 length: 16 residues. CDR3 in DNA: TGTGCCAGCAGTTACTCGGGGACAGGGTTTGGCTACGAGCAGTACTTC. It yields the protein CASSYSGTGFGYEQYF.